This T cell receptor (beta chain) was documented in a study of glioma-infiltrating T cells. J was trimmed by 4 bases and V by 1 base; bases with no gene match: 5. Germline V lookup: CDR1 LGHDT, CDR2 YNNKEL (reference sequence). CDR3 length: 16 amino acids. This clonotype was observed a few times. The iRepertoire nested amplicon-rescue multiplex PCR amplified TCR alpha and beta CDR3s from RNA. TCRdb fed the multiplex PCR reads into MiXCR, producing one record per CDR3 protein. The data show about 110,000 distinct CDR3 sequences, less than 30% seen once. The V call is TRBV3-1, the J call TRBJ2-3; 10 bases match TRBD1. Sequences were obtained from glioma tissue, nonneoplastic brain tissue, or PBMCs (not recorded which). This TCR was sampled from a human donor with low-grade glioma or glioblastoma, undergoing nonglioma brain surgery, or in good health (not recorded which). The CDR3 bases are TGTGCCAGCAGCCAAGGACAGGGGGCGTTGGCAGATACGCAGTATTTT. Translation gives CASSQGQGALADTQYF.